This TCR beta chain appears in the sequencing data of a study of cytomegalovirus exposure and HLA in healthy donors (dated by TCRdb to the late 2010s). In terms of the full investigation: According to a later analysis, the 120 validation repertoires were produced on the same platform as the 666 repertoires of the first cohort. To predict cytomegalovirus infection status, the study combined high-throughput TCR immunosequencing, statistical association of individual TCRs with disease status, and machine learning. The study aimed to test whether signatures of past pathogen exposure could be identified by cataloging public T cell receptors. Besides the first cohort of 500 to 700 subjects, a separate validation cohort made up of 95 to 150 different subjects was used.

The library relied on the immunoSEQ multiplex PCR assay. In the original analysis: A statistical classification framework was developed to diagnose cytomegalovirus status using the catalog of TCR beta chain sequences. TCRdb holds this immuneACCESS table with in-frame rearrangements only. Some clones are missing; in checked studies, unresolved V genes explain under half, and the rest has no known cause. D and trimming come from the DNA, and the V and J calls and clone size come from that table. The sample table holds hundreds of thousands of clones, of which around 86% were seen once. Roughly 2% of the sample is in the top ten clones. The donors belonged to the validation cohort of around 130 subjects, which was separate from the roughly 680-subject first cohort. CDR1 and CDR2, per the germline V gene, are MGHRA and YSYEKL. Relative to germline, V is 9 bases shorter and J is 2 bases shorter, with 19 bases between their ends. The CDR3 measures 15 amino acids from cysteine to phenylalanine. Left in the record is the CDR3 DNA by itself, 45 bases read in frame from the first base.

What the work shows at the level of the full study, not this receptor alone: In both the original and validation cohorts, the classifier was reported to diagnose cytomegalovirus status with high specificity and sensitivity. It was suggested by the authors that the approach could potentially be generalized to other disease states and immunological phenotypes. Of the cluster scores, approximately 95% were above 0 in a later analysis, which found that TCRs clustered in the first cohort also tended to co-occur in the 120 or so validation repertoires. In vitro tests confirmed that a few of the cytomegalovirus-associated TCR beta chains recognize cytomegalovirus antigens. Most TCR sequences were observed very rarely across donors, whereas some public TCRs were present in many individuals. A later analysis lacked HLA typing for the validation cohort, so it scored co-occurrence in that cohort across all 120 or so repertoires. In the study, 150 to 200 TCR beta chains were listed as associated with cytomegalovirus.

Points on this clone: Which antigen it targets is not known. No quality values exist for individual bases; no much larger clone is one base distant.

What was sequenced was PBMCs. This TCR came from a woman younger than 30 in good health and CMV-seropositive. The chain is assembled from TRBV4-1 and TRBJ1-1; 6 matching bases give a weak D call of TRBD1. The CDR3 reads as follows: CASRGGLSENTEAFF. The nucleotide sequence is TGCGCCAGTCGGGGGGGGCTCTCCGAAAACACTGAAGCTTTCTTT.